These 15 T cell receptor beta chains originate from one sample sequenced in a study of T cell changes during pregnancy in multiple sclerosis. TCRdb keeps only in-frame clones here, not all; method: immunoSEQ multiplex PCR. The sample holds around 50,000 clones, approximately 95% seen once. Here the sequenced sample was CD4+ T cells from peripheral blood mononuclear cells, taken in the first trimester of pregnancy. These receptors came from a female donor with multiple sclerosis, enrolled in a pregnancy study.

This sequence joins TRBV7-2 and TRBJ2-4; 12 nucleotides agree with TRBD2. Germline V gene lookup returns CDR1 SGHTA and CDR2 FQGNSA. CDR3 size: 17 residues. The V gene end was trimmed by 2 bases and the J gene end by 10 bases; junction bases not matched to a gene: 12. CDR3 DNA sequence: TGTGCCAGCAGCTTACGGGAAAAACTAGCGGGGGGAGGAATTCAGTACTTC. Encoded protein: CASSLREKLAGGGIQYF.

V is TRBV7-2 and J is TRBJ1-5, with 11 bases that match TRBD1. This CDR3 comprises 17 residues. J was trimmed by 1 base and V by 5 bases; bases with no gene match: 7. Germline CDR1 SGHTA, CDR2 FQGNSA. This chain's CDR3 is CASSVGGTGGSNQPQHF. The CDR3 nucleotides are TGTGCCAGCAGCGTCGGTGGGACAGGGGGAAGCAATCAGCCCCAGCATTTT.

Here the CDR3 reads CASSARTGRGGNYGYTF. DNA for the CDR3: TGTGCCAGCAGCGCGCGGACAGGGAGGGGAGGTAACTATGGCTACACCTTC. V is TRBV14 and J is TRBJ1-2; TRBD1 aligns across 8 bases. The CDR3 runs 17 residues. The junction had 12 bases not matched to a gene; V was cut back by 5 bases and J by 1 base. The germline CDR1 and CDR2 sequences are SGHDN and FVKESK.

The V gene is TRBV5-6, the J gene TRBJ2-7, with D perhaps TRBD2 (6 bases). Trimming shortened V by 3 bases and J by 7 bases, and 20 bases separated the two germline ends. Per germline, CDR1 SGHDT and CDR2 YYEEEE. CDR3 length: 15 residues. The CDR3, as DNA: TGTGCCAGCAGCTCCGGGAGATTGCCCCCGGGGGAGCAGTACTTC. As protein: CASSSGRLPPGEQYF. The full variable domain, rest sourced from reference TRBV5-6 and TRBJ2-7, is DAGVTQSPTHLIKTRGQQVTLRCSPKSGHDTVSWYQQALGQGPQFIFQYYEEEERQRGNFPDRFSGHQFPNYSSELNVNALLLGDSALYLCASSSGRLPPGEQYFGPGTRLTVT.

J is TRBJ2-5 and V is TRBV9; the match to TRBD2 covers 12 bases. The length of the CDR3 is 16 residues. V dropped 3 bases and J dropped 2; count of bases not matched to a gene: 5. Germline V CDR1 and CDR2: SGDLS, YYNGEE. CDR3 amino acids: CASSALLAGGQETQYF. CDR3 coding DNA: TGTGCCAGCAGCGCCCTACTAGCGGGGGGACAAGAGACCCAGTACTTC.

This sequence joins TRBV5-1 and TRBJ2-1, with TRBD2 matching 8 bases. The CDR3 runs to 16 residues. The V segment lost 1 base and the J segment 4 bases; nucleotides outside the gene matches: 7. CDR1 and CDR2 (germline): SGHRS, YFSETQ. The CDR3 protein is CASSLLPGLVYNEQFF. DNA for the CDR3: TGCGCCAGCAGCTTGCTACCGGGACTAGTGTACAATGAGCAGTTCTTC.

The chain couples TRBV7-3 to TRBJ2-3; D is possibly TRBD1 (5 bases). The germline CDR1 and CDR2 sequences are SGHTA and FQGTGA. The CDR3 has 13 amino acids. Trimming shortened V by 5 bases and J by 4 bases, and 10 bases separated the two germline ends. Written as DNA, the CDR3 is TGTGCCAGCAGCCTTAGACAGCCAGATACGCAGTATTTT. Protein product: CASSLRQPDTQYF.

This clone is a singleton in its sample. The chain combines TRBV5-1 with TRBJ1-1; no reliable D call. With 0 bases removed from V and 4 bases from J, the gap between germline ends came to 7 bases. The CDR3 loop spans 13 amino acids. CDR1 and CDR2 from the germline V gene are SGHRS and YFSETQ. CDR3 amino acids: CASSLGAATEAFF. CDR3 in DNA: TGCGCCAGCAGCTTGGGGGCAGCCACTGAAGCTTTCTTT. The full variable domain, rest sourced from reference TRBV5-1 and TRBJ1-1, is KAGVTQTPRYLIKTRGQQVTLSCSPISGHRSVSWYQQTPGQGLQFLFEYFSETQRNKGNFPGRFSGRQFSNSRSEMNVSTLELGDSALYLCASSLGAATEAFFGQGTRLTVV.

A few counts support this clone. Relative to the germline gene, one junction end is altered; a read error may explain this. The CDR3 DNA sequence: TGCGCCAGCAGCCAAGATCAACTCCCTAATCCACCCCTCCACTTT. Amino acid sequence: CASSQDQLPNPPLHF. The chain is built from TRBV4-1 and TRBJ1-6; D not certain. Germline CDR1 is MGHRA and CDR2 is YSYEKL. This CDR3 contains 15 residues.

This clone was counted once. As DNA, the CDR3 is TGTGCCAGCAGCCCGGGTCTAGGTTCCACAGATACGCAGTATTTT. Amino acid sequence: CASSPGLGSTDTQYF. V gene TRBV7-2 combines with J gene TRBJ2-3; D not certain. The CDR3 has 15 residues. Germline assignment: CDR1 SGHTA and CDR2 FQGNSA. V lost 5 bases and J lost 2, with 14 bases in between.

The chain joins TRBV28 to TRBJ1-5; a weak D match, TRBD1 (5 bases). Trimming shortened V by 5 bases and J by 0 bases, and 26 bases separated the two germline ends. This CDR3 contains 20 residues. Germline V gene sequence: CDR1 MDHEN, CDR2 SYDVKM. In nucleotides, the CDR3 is TGTGCCAGCAGTCACTACGGTAGAGGTCGGACAAACTATAGCAATCAGCCCCAGCATTTT. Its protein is CASSHYGRGRTNYSNQPQHF.

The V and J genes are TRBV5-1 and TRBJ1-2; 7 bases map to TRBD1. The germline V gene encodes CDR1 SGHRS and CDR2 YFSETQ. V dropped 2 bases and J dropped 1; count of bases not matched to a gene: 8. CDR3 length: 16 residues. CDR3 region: CASSFGDRDDNYGYTF. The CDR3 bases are TGCGCCAGCAGCTTCGGCGACAGGGACGATAACTATGGCTACACCTTC.

The CDR3 DNA reads TGTGCCAGCAGCTTTTCGGGGAACACCGGGGAGCTGTTTTTT. Translating it yields CASSFSGNTGELFF. The chain has TRBV7-9 and TRBJ2-2; no reliable D call. From germline, CDR1 is SEHNR and CDR2 FQNEAQ (reference sequence). The V end lost 3 bases, the J end lost 1 base, and 6 bases lay between the germline ends. The CDR3 spans 14 residues.

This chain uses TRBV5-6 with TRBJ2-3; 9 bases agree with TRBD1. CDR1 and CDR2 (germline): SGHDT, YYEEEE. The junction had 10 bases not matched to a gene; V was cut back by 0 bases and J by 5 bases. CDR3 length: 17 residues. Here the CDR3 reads CASSLDRGPAVQDTQYF. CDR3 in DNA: TGTGCCAGCAGCTTGGACAGGGGGCCCGCCGTTCAAGATACGCAGTATTTT.

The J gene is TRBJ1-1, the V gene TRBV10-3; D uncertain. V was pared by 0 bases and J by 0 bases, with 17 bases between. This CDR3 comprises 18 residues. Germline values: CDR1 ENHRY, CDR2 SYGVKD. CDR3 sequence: CAISESSADNLMNTEAFF. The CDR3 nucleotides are TGTGCCATCAGTGAGTCGAGTGCAGACAATTTAATGAACACTGAAGCTTTCTTT.